This TCR beta chain was observed in a study of OX40 agonist ivuxolimab in advanced cancers. Study at large: Patients were treated with ivuxolimab, an agonistic anti-OX40 (CD134) antibody. Across the patients, intravenous ivuxolimab was delivered every 2 weeks at 0.01 to 10 mg/kg.

Comment on this clone: Its specificity is not known.

Germline V CDR1 and CDR2: LNHDA, SQIVND (reference sequence). Trimming left V 4 bases short and J 7 bases short, with 26 bases between. This CDR3 is built from 18 residues. General observations from the study: CD4+ T cells averaged fewer expanded clones than CD8+ T cells. At 0.1 to 3.0 mg/kg and by week 6, clonal expansion occurred in CD4+ and CD8+ blood T cells.

Measured with immunoSEQ multiplex PCR; TCRdb has only the in-frame clones, and not every one. The sample carries 73,000 or so clones, 80% to 90% recorded once. The sample was CD4+ or CD8+ T cells sorted from blood, taken in a trial of the OX40 agonist ivuxolimab. This clonotype originated in an adult with an advanced solid tumor such as melanoma, head and neck, liver or kidney cancer. The rearrangement uses TRBV19 and TRBJ2-1; perhaps TRBD2 as D (5 bases). The CDR3 nucleotides are TGTGCCAGTAGTACCTGGGTGGTAGCGAAGCTTGACGGGAATGAGCAGTTCTTC. This encodes CASSTWVVAKLDGNEQFF.